The 32 T cell receptor beta chains in this list originate from one sample, sequenced in a study of blood T cell repertoires in COVID-19. The repertoire was sequenced with immunoSEQ multiplex PCR; TCRdb's copy has only in-frame clones and lacks some. The table lists around 250,000 clones, 84% of them singletons. The sequencing sample was made of peripheral blood. Receptors originate from a man in his fifties with active or convalescent COVID-19.

This sequence joins TRBV4-1 and TRBJ2-5; maybe TRBD1 (5 bases). The V end was cut by 4 bases, the J end by 4 bases, with 16 bases between. Per the germline V gene, CDR1 is MGHRA and CDR2 is YSYEKL. The CDR3 is 15 residues long. The CDR3 nucleotides read TGCGCCAGCAGCCTAGGACAAGGTCCAGGAGAGACCCAGTACTTC. Protein product: CASSLGQGPGETQYF.

A few counts support this clone. The J gene is TRBJ2-1, the V gene TRBV12-3 or TRBV12-4; D is possibly TRBD2 (6 bases). V was cut by 5 bases and J by 6 bases, with 11 bases left in between. The CDR3 sequence is 13 residues long. The CDR3 sequence is CASSLQAGNEQFF. CDR3 sequence (DNA): TGTGCCAGCAGTCTCCAAGCGGGCAATGAGCAGTTCTTC.

This clone was detected a few times. This chain joins TRBV19 and TRBJ2-6; 9 bases fit TRBD1. Trimming cost V 5 bases and J 1 base; bases outside gene matches: 12. The CDR3 length is 19 residues. Looked up from germline, CDR1 is LNHDA and CDR2 is SQIVND (reference sequence). This CDR3 reads CASSRGPGQGLSGANVLTF. CDR3 nucleotide sequence: TGTGCCAGTAGTCGTGGACCGGGACAGGGACTTTCTGGGGCCAACGTCCTGACTTTC. Complete variable domain (other parts from reference TRBV19 and TRBJ2-6): DGGITQSPKYLFRKEGQNVTLSCEQNLNHDAMYWYRQDPGQGLRLIYYSQIVNDFQKGDIAEGYSVSREKKESFPLTVTSAQKNPTAFYLCASSRGPGQGLSGANVLTFGAGSRLTVL.

The V call is TRBV12-3 or TRBV12-4, the J call TRBJ1-2; 9 bases are shared with TRBD1. The V gene end was trimmed by 6 bases and the J gene end by 8 bases; junction bases not matched to a gene: 4. This CDR3 is 12 amino acids long. The CDR3 is CASSGTGNGYTF. The DNA for the CDR3 is TGTGCCAGCAGCGGGACAGGGAACGGCTACACCTTC.

The chain uses TRBV6-5 and TRBJ1-2, with TRBD1 identical over 11 bases. In germline, CDR1 is MNHEY, CDR2 SVGAGI. The junction had 15 bases not matched to a gene; V was cut back by 10 bases and J by 8 bases. The CDR3 is made up of 15 amino acids. In DNA, the CDR3 is TGTGCCACCCAACCCCTACCGGGACAGGGGGAAGGCTACACCTTC. It encodes CATQPLPGQGEGYTF.

As concerns this clone: Different DNA sequences within this sample yield the same CDR3. The V call is TRBV7-2, the J call TRBJ1-3; no firm D call. The V end lost 5 bases, the J end lost 2 bases, and 7 bases lay between the germline ends. The germline V gene encodes CDR1 SGHTA and CDR2 FQGNSA. The CDR3 totals 13 residues. The CDR3 region is CASSLGAGNTIYF. The CDR3, as DNA: TGTGCCAGCAGCCTCGGGGCTGGAAACACCATATATTTT. The entire variable domain, with the rest obtained from reference TRBV7-2 and TRBJ1-3, is as follows: GAGVSQSPSNKVTEKGKDVELRCDPISGHTALYWYRQSLGQGLEFLIYFQGNSAPDKSGLPSDRFSAERTGGSVSTLTIQRTQQEDSAVYLCASSLGAGNTIYFGEGSWLTVV.

The gene calls are TRBV2 and TRBJ1-1; TRBD1 matches 7 bases. The ends lost 4 bases at V and 4 bases at J; junction bases unmatched: 3. The CDR3 totals 13 residues. Germline loops: CDR1 SNHLY, CDR2 FYNNEI. The DNA of the CDR3 is TGTGCCAGCAGTGGGGACAGCAGCACTGAAGCTTTCTTT. As protein: CASSGDSSTEAFF.

This chain connects TRBV9 to TRBJ2-3, with 12 positions matching TRBD2. J was trimmed by 0 bases and V by 3 bases; bases with no gene match: 2. The CDR3 contains 16 residues. The germline CDR1 and CDR2 sequences are SGDLS and YYNGEE. This CDR3 reads CASSDTSGGSTDTQYF. The CDR3 bases are TGTGCCAGCAGCGATACTAGCGGGGGGAGCACAGATACGCAGTATTTT.

For the CDR3, the DNA is TGTGCCAGCAGCTTAGTTGGAGGGAGTGGCTACACCTTC. Encoded protein: CASSLVGGSGYTF. The V and J genes are TRBV7-9 and TRBJ1-2; no firm D call. The V gene's germline CDR1 is SEHNR and CDR2 FQNEAQ (reference sequence). The CDR3 is 13 residues long. The V end was cut by 1 base, the J end by 7 bases, with 10 bases between.

The rearrangement joins TRBV7-9 to TRBJ1-1, with D possibly matching TRBD1 (6 bases). Germline values: CDR1 SEHNR, CDR2 FQNEAQ (reference sequence). Deletions cut 0 bases from V and 7 bases from J, with 18 bases between. The length of the CDR3 is 16 residues. The CDR3 protein is CASSLAIRNLQGEAFF. CDR3 DNA sequence: TGTGCCAGCAGCTTAGCGATAAGGAACCTACAGGGTGAAGCTTTCTTT.

Written as DNA, the CDR3 is TGCAGTGCTAGAGATTCGGGGGAGCTGTTTTTT. Translated, it gives CSARDSGELFF. The chain joins TRBV20-1 to TRBJ2-2, with no clear D. The germline V gene encodes CDR1 DFQATT and CDR2 SNEGSKA (reference sequence). The CDR3 contains 11 residues. V was cut by 0 bases and J by 8 bases, with 4 bases left in between.

This clone was recorded only once. The gene calls are TRBV29-1 and TRBJ2-4, with a weak D call TRBD1 (5 bases). This CDR3 comprises 13 residues. V was clipped by 4 bases and J by 1 base, with 8 bases between them. Germline V lookup: CDR1 SQVTM, CDR2 ANQGSEA. The CDR3 sequence is CSVAAGAKNIQYF. The CDR3 DNA reads TGCAGCGTTGCGGCAGGGGCCAAAAACATTCAGTACTTC. The variable domain in full, with the rest retrieved from reference TRBV29-1 and TRBJ2-4, is SAVISQKPSRDICQRGTSLTIQCQVDSQVTMMFWYRQQPGQSLTLIATANQGSEATYESGFVIDKFPISRPNLTFSTLTVSNMSPEDSSIYLCSVAAGAKNIQYFGAGTRLSVL.

This clone was found once. The chain links TRBV5-4 to TRBJ2-5; 8 bases are shared with TRBD2. V gave up 4 bases and J gave up 2 bases; unmatched junction bases: 7. The germline CDR1 and CDR2 sequences are SGHNT and YYREEE (reference sequence). The CDR3 runs to 15 residues. Here the CDR3 DNA reads TGTGCCAGCAGCCAGCAAGCGGGGGAGCAAGAGACCCAGTACTTC. This translates into CASSQQAGEQETQYF.

J is TRBJ1-1 and V is TRBV5-8; 7 bases are a match to TRBD1. V lost 0 bases, J lost 1 base, and 0 bases stayed unmatched. This CDR3 has 14 amino acids. Germline loops: CDR1 SGHTS, CDR2 YDEGEE. The chain's CDR3 is CASSLDRGNTEAFF. CDR3 coding DNA: TGTGCCAGCAGCTTGGACAGGGGGAACACTGAAGCTTTCTTT.

J is TRBJ1-2 and V is TRBV24-1; 8 bases are a match to TRBD1. J was trimmed by 4 bases and V by 6 bases; bases with no gene match: 3. The germline V gene encodes CDR1 KGHDR and CDR2 SFDVKD. The CDR3 covers 13 residues. CDR3 residues: CATSSGGPYGYTF. The DNA of the CDR3 is TGTGCCACCAGTTCAGGGGGCCCCTATGGCTACACCTTC.

The rearrangement links TRBV3-1 (or the pseudogene TRBV3-2) to TRBJ2-3; 9 bases agree with TRBD2. The CDR3 covers 15 residues. The V segment lost 4 bases and the J segment 1 base; nucleotides outside the gene matches: 3. Per germline, CDR1 LGHDT and CDR2 YNNKEL (reference sequence). CDR3 protein: CASSPVAGGTDTQYF. The DNA of the CDR3 is TGTGCCAGCAGCCCCGTAGCGGGGGGCACAGATACGCAGTATTTT.

The CDR3 DNA reads TGTGCCAGCAGTTCGGGGACAGCCTATAATTCACCCCTCCACTTT. Amino acids: CASSSGTAYNSPLHF. V gene TRBV6-5 combines with J gene TRBJ1-6; 7 positions agree with TRBD1. Losses at the gene ends were 4 bases for V and 2 bases for J; bases not matched to a gene: 2. CDR1 and CDR2 (germline): MNHEY, SVGAGI. The CDR3 sequence is 15 residues long.

The chain joins TRBV18 to TRBJ2-7; maybe TRBD1 (6 bases). Germline V gives CDR1 KGHSH, CDR2 LQKENI. V gave up 4 bases and J gave up 2 bases, with 15 bases separating them. CDR3 length: 15 residues. The CDR3 coding sequence is TGTGCCAGCTCACTCCTTCGGGACACGGCCTACGAGCAGTACTTC. This translates into CASSLLRDTAYEQYF. The complete variable domain, with remaining parts taken from reference TRBV18 and TRBJ2-7, reads NAGVMQNPRHLVRRRGQEARLRCSPMKGHSHVYWYRQLPEEGLKFMVYLQKENIIDESGMPKERFSAEFPKEGPSILRIQQVVRGDSAAYFCASSLLRDTAYEQYFGPGTRLTVT.

The chain uses TRBV6-2 or TRBV6-3 and TRBJ2-5; 12 positions agree with TRBD2. Germline values: CDR1 MNHEY, CDR2 SVGEGT. The CDR3 covers 15 residues. Trimming at V came to 4 bases and at J to 5 bases, leaving 5 bases not matched to a gene. The CDR3 DNA sequence: TGTGCCAGCAGTTCCCTAGCGGGGGGGCTGGAGACCCAGTACTTC. It specifies CASSSLAGGLETQYF.

The chain combines TRBV7-3 with TRBJ1-2; 7 positions match TRBD1. Germline CDR1 is SGHTA and CDR2 is FQGTGA. The length of the CDR3 is 15 residues. After removal of 1 base from V and 4 bases from J, the junction contained 6 bases not matched to a gene. CDR3 residues: CASSLNSGTAYGYTF. CDR3 nucleotides: TGTGCCAGCAGCTTAAACTCCGGGACAGCCTATGGCTACACCTTC.

The CDR3 nucleotides are TGTGCCAGCAGCCCTCCGGGACAGGGGATACACGAGCAGTACTTC. It encodes CASSPPGQGIHEQYF. The genes are TRBV7-9 and TRBJ2-7, with TRBD1 identical over 10 bases. V was clipped by 5 bases and J by 5 bases; unmatched bases: 9. CDR1 and CDR2 from the germline V gene are SEHNR and FQNEAQ (reference sequence). The CDR3 has 15 amino acids.

The V and J genes are TRBV2 and TRBJ2-7; 10 positions agree with TRBD1. CDR3 length: 13 amino acids. Germline CDR1 is SNHLY and CDR2 is FYNNEI. V trimming: 11 bases; J trimming: 6 bases; junction bases outside the gene matches: 10. CDR3 protein: CASHRDRGGEQYF. The CDR3 region has the DNA TGTGCCTCCCATCGGGACAGGGGCGGCGAGCAGTACTTC.

This chain uses TRBV7-6 with TRBJ1-3, with 8 positions matching TRBD1. CDR3 size: 16 residues. The germline CDR1 and CDR2 sequences are SGHVS and FNYEAQ. J was trimmed by 0 bases and V by 4 bases; bases with no gene match: 5. The CDR3 nucleotides are TGTGCCAGCAGCTGGGACAGGAGCTACTCTGGAAACACCATATATTTT. Its translation: CASSWDRSYSGNTIYF.

The V and J genes are TRBV27 and TRBJ1-1, with D maybe TRBD1 (5 bases). Trimming took off 0 bases at V and 8 bases at J, with 10 bases between the two ends. This CDR3 spans 13 amino acids. CDR1 is MNHEY and CDR2 is SMNVEV in the germline V gene (reference sequence). The CDR3 sequence is CASSLSQGSEAFF. The CDR3 DNA sequence: TGTGCCAGCAGTTTATCCCAGGGATCGGAAGCTTTCTTT.

V gene TRBV12-3 or TRBV12-4 combines with J gene TRBJ1-5, with D possibly being TRBD1 (5 bases). There are 12 residues in the CDR3. Trimming stripped 4 bases from V and 6 bases from J, with 7 bases between. CDR3 sequence: CASSSGGQPQHF. CDR3 DNA: TGTGCCAGCAGTTCCGGGGGTCAGCCCCAGCATTTT.

This rearrangement joins TRBV2 to TRBJ1-1; TRBD1 aligns across 8 bases. The V gene's germline CDR1 is SNHLY and CDR2 FYNNEI. CDR3 length: 15 residues. Trimming removed 4 bases from V and 4 bases from J; junction bases left unmatched: 8. The DNA for the CDR3 is TGTGCCAGCAGTGGCCAGGGGGCGCGGGGCACTGAAGCTTTCTTT. Residues: CASSGQGARGTEAFF. Drawing the rest from reference TRBV2 and TRBJ1-1, the complete variable domain is EPEVTQTPSHQVTQMGQEVILRCVPISNHLYFYWYRQILGQKVEFLVSFYNNEISEKSEIFDDQFSVERPDGSNFTLKIRSTKLEDSAMYFCASSGQGARGTEAFFGQGTRLTVV.

This clone occurred a few times. V is TRBV6-6 and J is TRBJ1-1, with TRBD1 matching 9 bases. The CDR3 runs 15 residues. Germline loops: CDR1 MNHNY, CDR2 SVGAGI (reference sequence). Losses at the gene ends were 5 bases for V and 2 bases for J; bases not matched to a gene: 6. The CDR3 is CASSDRTGVNTEAFF. The CDR3 nucleotides are TGTGCCAGCAGTGACCGGACAGGGGTTAACACTGAAGCTTTCTTT.

The table lists this clone with a few counts. CDR3 coding DNA: TGCGCCAGCAGCCGTTCCGGGACAGCCTACAATGAGCAGTTCTTC. Its translation is CASSRSGTAYNEQFF. The genes are TRBV5-1 and TRBJ2-1, with 7 bases identical to TRBD1. CDR3 length: 15 amino acids. Germline V gene lookup returns CDR1 SGHRS and CDR2 YFSETQ. The V gene end was trimmed by 4 bases and the J gene end by 2 bases; junction bases not matched to a gene: 6.

The chain recombines TRBV4-2 with TRBJ1-1; 7 bases align to TRBD1. After removal of 2 bases from V and 3 bases from J, the junction contained 18 bases not matched to a gene. Germline CDR1 is LGHNA and CDR2 is YNFKEQ. The CDR3 covers 19 residues. CDR3 coding DNA: TGTGCCAGCAGCCAATTTCCAGCGTCACAGACAGGGTCCCACACTGAAGCTTTCTTT. Protein sequence: CASSQFPASQTGSHTEAFF.

CDR3 nucleotides: TGCAGTGCTAGTCCACGGACAGGGGGCATCACTGAAGCTTTCTTT. Protein sequence: CSASPRTGGITEAFF. The rearrangement uses TRBV20-1 and TRBJ1-1, with TRBD1 matching over 11 bases. Trimming at V came to 3 bases and at J to 4 bases, leaving 7 bases not matched to a gene. Germline CDR1 DFQATT, CDR2 SNEGSKA (reference sequence). The CDR3 has 15 amino acids.

The V gene is TRBV10-3, the J gene TRBJ1-3; no clear D. Germline CDR1 is ENHRY and CDR2 is SYGVKD. Deletions cut 3 bases from V and 0 bases from J, with 9 bases between. The CDR3 loop spans 15 amino acids. Here the CDR3 reads CAISDRLSSGNTIYF. The CDR3 DNA follows: TGTGCCATCAGTGACAGGCTCAGCTCTGGAAACACCATATATTTT.

This rearrangement joins TRBV28 to TRBJ1-3; D is uncertain. Trimming shortened V by 10 bases and J by 9 bases, and 22 bases separated the two germline ends. CDR3 length equals 14 residues. Germline assignment: CDR1 MDHEN and CDR2 SYDVKM. CDR3 DNA: TGTGCCACCTCCCCAGACTGGCCTGAGGGCACCATATATTTT. It encodes CATSPDWPEGTIYF.